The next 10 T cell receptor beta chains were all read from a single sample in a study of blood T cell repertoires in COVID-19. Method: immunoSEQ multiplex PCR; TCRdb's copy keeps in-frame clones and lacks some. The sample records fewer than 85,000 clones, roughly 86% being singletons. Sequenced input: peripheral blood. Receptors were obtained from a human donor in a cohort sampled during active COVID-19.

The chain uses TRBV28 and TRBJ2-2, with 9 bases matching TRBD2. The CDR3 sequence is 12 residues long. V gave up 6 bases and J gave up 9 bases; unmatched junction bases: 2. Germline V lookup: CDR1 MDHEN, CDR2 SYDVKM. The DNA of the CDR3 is TGTGCCAGCAGGCGGGAGGGAAGGGAGCTGTTTTTT. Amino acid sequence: CASRREGRELFF.

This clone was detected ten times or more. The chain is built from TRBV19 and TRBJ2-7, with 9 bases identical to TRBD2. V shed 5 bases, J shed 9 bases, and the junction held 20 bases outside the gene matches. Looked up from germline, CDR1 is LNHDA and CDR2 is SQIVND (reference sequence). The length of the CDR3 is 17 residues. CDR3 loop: CASSPSPGLAGTWGQYF. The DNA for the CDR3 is TGTGCCAGTAGTCCTAGTCCGGGACTAGCAGGGACTTGGGGGCAGTACTTC. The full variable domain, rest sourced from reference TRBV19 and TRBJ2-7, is DGGITQSPKYLFRKEGQNVTLSCEQNLNHDAMYWYRQDPGQGLRLIYYSQIVNDFQKGDIAEGYSVSREKKESFPLTVTSAQKNPTAFYLCASSPSPGLAGTWGQYFGPGTRLTVT.

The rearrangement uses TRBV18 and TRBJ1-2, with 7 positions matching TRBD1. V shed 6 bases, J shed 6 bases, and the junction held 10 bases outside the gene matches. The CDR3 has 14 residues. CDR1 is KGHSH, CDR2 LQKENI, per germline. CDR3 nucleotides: TGTGCCAGCTCCCTAGGACAGGTTCAGGATGGCTACACCTTC. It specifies CASSLGQVQDGYTF.

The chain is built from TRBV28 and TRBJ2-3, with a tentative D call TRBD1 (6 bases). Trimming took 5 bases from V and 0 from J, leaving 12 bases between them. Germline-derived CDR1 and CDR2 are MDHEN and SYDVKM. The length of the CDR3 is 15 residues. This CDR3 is CASSPQGYSTDTQYF. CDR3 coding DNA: TGTGCCAGCAGTCCCCAGGGGTACAGCACAGATACGCAGTATTTT.

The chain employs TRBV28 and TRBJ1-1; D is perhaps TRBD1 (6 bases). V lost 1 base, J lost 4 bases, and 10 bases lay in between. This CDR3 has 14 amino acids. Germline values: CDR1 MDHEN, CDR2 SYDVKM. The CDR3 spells CASSLLGGRTEAFF. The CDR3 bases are TGTGCCAGCAGTTTATTGGGGGGGCGCACTGAAGCTTTCTTT.

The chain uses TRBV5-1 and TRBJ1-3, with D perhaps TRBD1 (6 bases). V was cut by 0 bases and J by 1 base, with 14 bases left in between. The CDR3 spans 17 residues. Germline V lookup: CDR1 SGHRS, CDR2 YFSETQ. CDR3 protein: CASSLGDNPISGNTIYF. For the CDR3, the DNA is TGCGCCAGCAGCTTGGGGGACAATCCTATTTCTGGAAACACCATATATTTT.

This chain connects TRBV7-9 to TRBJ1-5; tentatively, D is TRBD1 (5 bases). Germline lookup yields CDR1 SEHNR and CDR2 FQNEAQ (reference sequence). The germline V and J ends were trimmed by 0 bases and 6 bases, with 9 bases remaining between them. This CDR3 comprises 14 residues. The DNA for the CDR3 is TGTGCCAGCAGCTTAGCGGGGCCCCCTCAGCCCCAGCATTTT. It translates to CASSLAGPPQPQHF. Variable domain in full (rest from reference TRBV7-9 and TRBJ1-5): DTGVSQNPRHKITKRGQNVTFRCDPISEHNRLYWYRQTLGQGPEFLTYFQNEAQLEKSRLLSDRFSAERPKGSFSTLEIQRTEQGDSAMYLCASSLAGPPQPQHFGDGTRLSIL.

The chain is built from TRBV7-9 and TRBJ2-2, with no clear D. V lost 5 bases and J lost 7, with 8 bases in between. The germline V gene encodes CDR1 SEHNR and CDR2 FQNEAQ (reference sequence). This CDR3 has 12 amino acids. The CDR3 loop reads CASSLTHGELFF. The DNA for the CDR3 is TGTGCCAGCAGCCTAACCCACGGGGAGCTGTTTTTT.

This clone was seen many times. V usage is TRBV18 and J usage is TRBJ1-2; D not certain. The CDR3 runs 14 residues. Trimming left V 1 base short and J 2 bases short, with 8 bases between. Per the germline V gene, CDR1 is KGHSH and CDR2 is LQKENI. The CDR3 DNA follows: TGTGCCAGCTCACCACGCACACGAAACTATGGCTACACCTTC. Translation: CASSPRTRNYGYTF.

CDR3 sequence reads: CASGAGTSYEQYF. CDR3 nucleotide sequence: TGTGCCAGCGGTGCGGGGACCTCCTACGAGCAGTACTTC. V and J are TRBV12-3 or TRBV12-4 and TRBJ2-7, with D perhaps matching TRBD2 (6 bases). Trimming cost V 8 bases and J 0 bases, with 11 bases left between them. CDR3 length equals 13 residues.